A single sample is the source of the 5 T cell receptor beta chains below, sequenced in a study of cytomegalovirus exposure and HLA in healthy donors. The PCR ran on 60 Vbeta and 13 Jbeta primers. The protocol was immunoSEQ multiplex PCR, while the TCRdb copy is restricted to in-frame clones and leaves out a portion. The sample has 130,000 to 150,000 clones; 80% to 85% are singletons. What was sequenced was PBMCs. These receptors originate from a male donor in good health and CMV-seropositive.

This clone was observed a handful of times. CDR3 bases: TGTGCCAGCAGTAGTTCAGGACGGGGAGAGACCCAGTACTTC. Its translation is CASSSSGRGETQYF. This chain connects TRBV6-6 to TRBJ2-5; TRBD2 is a possible D gene (5 bases). Germline V gene sequence: CDR1 MNHNY, CDR2 SVGAGI (reference sequence). This CDR3 has 14 residues. Trimming took 5 bases from V and 4 from J, leaving 14 bases between them.

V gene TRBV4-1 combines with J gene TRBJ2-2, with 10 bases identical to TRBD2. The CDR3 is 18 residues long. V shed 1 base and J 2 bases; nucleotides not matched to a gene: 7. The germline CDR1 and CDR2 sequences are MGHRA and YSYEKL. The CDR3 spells CASSQGGLAGVNTGELFF. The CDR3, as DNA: TGCGCCAGCAGCCAAGGGGGGCTAGCGGGGGTTAACACCGGGGAGCTGTTTTTT.

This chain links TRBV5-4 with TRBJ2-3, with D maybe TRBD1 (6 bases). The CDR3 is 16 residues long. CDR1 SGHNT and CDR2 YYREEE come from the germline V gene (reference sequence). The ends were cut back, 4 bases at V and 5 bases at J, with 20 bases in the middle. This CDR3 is CASSPQGPKQGDTQYF. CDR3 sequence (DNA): TGTGCCAGCAGCCCCCAGGGGCCTAAACAGGGAGATACGCAGTATTTT.

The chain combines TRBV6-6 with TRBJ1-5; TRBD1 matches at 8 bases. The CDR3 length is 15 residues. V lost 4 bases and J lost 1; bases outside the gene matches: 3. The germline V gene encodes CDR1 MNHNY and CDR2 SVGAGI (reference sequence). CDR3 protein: CASSFRGRSNQPQHF. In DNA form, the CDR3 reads TGTGCCAGCAGTTTCAGGGGGCGCAGCAATCAGCCCCAGCATTTT.

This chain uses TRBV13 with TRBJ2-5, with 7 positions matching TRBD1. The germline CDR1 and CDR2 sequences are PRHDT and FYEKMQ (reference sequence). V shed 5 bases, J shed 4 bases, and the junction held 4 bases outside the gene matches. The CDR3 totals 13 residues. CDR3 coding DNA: TGTGCCAGCAGCGTGCGACAGGGAGAGACCCAGTACTTC. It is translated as CASSVRQGETQYF.